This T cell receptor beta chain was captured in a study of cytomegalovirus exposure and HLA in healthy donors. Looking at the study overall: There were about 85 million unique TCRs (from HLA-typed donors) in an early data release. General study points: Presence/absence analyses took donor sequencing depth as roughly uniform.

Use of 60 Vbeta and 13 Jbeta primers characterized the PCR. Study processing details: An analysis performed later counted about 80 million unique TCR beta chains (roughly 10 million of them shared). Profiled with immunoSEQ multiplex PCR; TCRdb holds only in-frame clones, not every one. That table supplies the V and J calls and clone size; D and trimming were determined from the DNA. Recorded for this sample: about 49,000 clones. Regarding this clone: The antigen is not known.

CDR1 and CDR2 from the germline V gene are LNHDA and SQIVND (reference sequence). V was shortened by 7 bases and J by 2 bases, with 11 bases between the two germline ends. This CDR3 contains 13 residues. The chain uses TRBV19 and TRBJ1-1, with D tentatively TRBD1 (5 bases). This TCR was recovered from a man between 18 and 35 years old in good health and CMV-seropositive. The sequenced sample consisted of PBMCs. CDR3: CASTLWGNTEAFF. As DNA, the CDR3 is TGTGCCAGTACACTCTGGGGCAACACTGAAGCTTTCTTT.